The source of this T cell receptor (beta chain) is a study of CD8+CD57+ T cells in acquired aplastic anemia. The overall study: Sorted CD4+ plus CD8+ cells gave DNA averaging roughly 2.9 ug.

TCR beta VDJ and CDR3 profiling used genomic DNA as template. TCRdb called the reads again in MiXCR, with one record for every CDR3 protein. Among approximately 40,000 distinct CDR3 sequences listed, roughly three fifths were seen once. Note on this clonotype: The antigen remains undetermined.

Patients who underwent sequencing had shown CD8+CD57+ cell expansion by flow cytometry. As a group, the patients uniformly had severe acquired aplastic anemia. Study results and limitations: No significant difference in CD8+ Simpson's diversity was found between patients and controls. A set of some 28 CD8+ CDR3 sequences was shared between patients and controls, and these sequences appeared highly expressed in patients.

The V gene end was trimmed by 1 base and the J gene end by 1 base; junction bases not matched to a gene: 4. The CDR3 is 16 residues long. Germline V lookup: CDR1 MGHDK, CDR2 SYGVNS. The sample taken for sequencing was sorted CD4+, CD8+, or CD8+CD57+ T cells (not recorded which) from PBMCs. The TCR sequence derives from a human donor with aplastic anemia. The chain joins TRBV25-1 to TRBJ2-3, with 8 bases matching TRBD2. In DNA, the CDR3 is TGTGCCAGCAGTGAATTGGGTAGCGGGGGCACAGATACGCAGTATTTT. It encodes CASSELGSGGTDTQYF.